What follows are 26 T cell receptor beta chains derived from one specimen sequenced in a study of T cells in Graves' hyperthyroidism and ophthalmopathy. Amplification of TCR beta CDR3 regions used RNA as the template. When the TCR CDR3 underwent first-round RT-PCR, the HTBI primer set was used. TCRdb analysed the multiplex PCR reads with MiXCR anew, one entry per CDR3 protein. Of hundreds of thousands of distinct CDR3 sequences in the sample, approximately 42% are singletons; the top ten hold 7% to 7.5%. The material sequenced was peripheral blood or thyroid tissue (not recorded which). The receptors originated from an adult man with Graves' disease, either hyperthyroidism or ophthalmopathy (not recorded which).

The genes are TRBV6-5 and TRBJ2-7; D not certain. The CDR3 is 15 residues long. The germline V and J ends were trimmed by 2 bases and 2 bases, with 13 bases remaining between them. Germline CDR1 reads MNHEY; CDR2 reads SVGAGI. CDR3 in DNA: TGTGCCAGCAGTTACGGAGACACTGGGACCTACGAGCAGTACTTC. Amino acids: CASSYGDTGTYEQYF.

This clonotype was detected a few times. V is TRBV19 and J is TRBJ2-7, with D possibly being TRBD2 (6 bases). The germline V gene encodes CDR1 LNHDA and CDR2 SQIVND (reference sequence). There are 14 residues in the CDR3. Deletions cut 1 base from V and 4 bases from J, with 11 bases between. Written as DNA, the CDR3 is TGTGCCAGTAGTATAGGAGCGGGTCGTTACGAGCAGTACTTC. It encodes CASSIGAGRYEQYF.

The V gene is TRBV7-9, the J gene TRBJ2-7; TRBD1 might be the D (6 bases). The CDR3 is made up of 14 amino acids. Trimming pared 6 bases from V and 5 bases from J, leaving 17 bases between. CDR1 and CDR2 from the germline V gene are SEHNR and FQNEAQ (reference sequence). The CDR3 loop is CASSSPSNRDEQYF. The DNA for the CDR3 is TGTGCCAGCAGTTCCCCCTCGAACAGGGACGAGCAGTACTTC.

This clonotype was counted a single time. A clone one base away is much larger, so this may be a read error. The gene calls are TRBV20-1 and TRBJ1-5; no definite D call. Germline V gene sequence: CDR1 DFQATT, CDR2 SNEGSKA (reference sequence). This CDR3 contains 12 residues. This chain's CDR3 is CSAWSVNQSQHF. The CDR3 coding sequence is TGCAGTGCATGGTCAGTGAATCAGTCCCAGCATTTT.

The chain uses TRBV5-1 and TRBJ2-2; D possibly uses TRBD1 or TRBD2 (6 bases each). From germline, CDR1 is SGHRS and CDR2 YFSETQ. The CDR3 has 17 residues. Trimming cost V 2 bases and J 4 bases, with 18 bases left between them. CDR3: CASSLQGFRGLTGELFF. DNA for the CDR3: TGCGCCAGCAGCTTACAGGGTTTTCGGGGACTCACCGGGGAGCTGTTTTTT.

The V gene is TRBV7-3, the J gene TRBJ1-6; 7 nucleotides match TRBD1. V lost 6 bases and J lost 11; bases outside the gene matches: 16. The CDR3 covers 16 residues. From germline, CDR1 is SGHTA and CDR2 FQGTGA. CDR3 in DNA: TGTGCCAGCAGTGATCGGGCCCGGACAGGCGTCGCACCCCTCCACTTT. Protein product: CASSDRARTGVAPLHF.

This clonotype showed up just a few times. The CDR3 is CSARDPGVAGATNEQYF. In DNA, the CDR3 is TGCAGTGCTAGAGATCCCGGAGTAGCGGGGGCCACCAACGAGCAGTACTTC. This chain links TRBV20-1 with TRBJ2-7, with 9 bases aligning to TRBD2. CDR1 and CDR2 from the germline V gene are DFQATT and SNEGSKA (reference sequence). The CDR3 runs to 17 residues. Trimming at V came to 0 bases and at J to 5 bases, leaving 14 bases not matched to a gene.

V is TRBV2 and J is TRBJ2-3; weak D call: TRBD2 (6 bases). The V and J ends lost 1 base and 0 bases respectively, with 8 bases between them. This CDR3 comprises 15 residues. Germline V gene lookup returns CDR1 SNHLY and CDR2 FYNNEI. As DNA, the CDR3 is TGTGCCAGCAGTGAAGGCGGGGCTAGCACAGATACGCAGTATTTT. Translated, it gives CASSEGGASTDTQYF.

The chain employs TRBV7-9 and TRBJ1-6; possibly TRBD1 for D (5 bases). The CDR3 is made up of 14 amino acids. The germline CDR1 and CDR2 sequences are SEHNR and FQNEAQ (reference sequence). The V and J ends lost 3 bases and 14 bases respectively, with 17 bases between them. CDR3 nucleotide sequence: TGTGCCAGCAGCTTGGGGCAGGCGACCGGTGCCCTCCACTTT. It is translated as CASSLGQATGALHF.

The V gene is TRBV4-2, the J gene TRBJ2-5, with TRBD1 matching over 9 bases. The CDR3 runs to 15 residues. The ends lost 4 bases at V and 5 bases at J; junction bases unmatched: 8. Germline V CDR1 and CDR2: LGHNA, YNFKEQ. This CDR3 reads CASSPARDRAETQYF. Written as DNA, the CDR3 is TGTGCCAGCAGCCCGGCCCGGGACAGGGCTGAGACCCAGTACTTC.

The table lists this clonotype with a few counts. The CDR3 DNA is TGCGCCAGCAGCCAAGCCAGAACCCACGAGCAGTACTTC. Protein sequence: CASSQARTHEQYF. The rearrangement joins TRBV4-1 to TRBJ2-7; D gene unclear. Looked up from germline, CDR1 is MGHRA and CDR2 is YSYEKL. Trimming left V 1 base short and J 5 bases short, with 9 bases between. This CDR3 is built from 13 residues.

This CDR3 is CASSLERQGNTIYF. CDR3 coding DNA: TGTGCCAGCAGCTTAGAGCGGCAGGGGAACACCATATATTTT. The rearrangement uses TRBV7-9 and TRBJ1-3, with TRBD1 as a possible D gene (6 bases). The CDR3 is 14 residues long. Germline V lookup: CDR1 SEHNR, CDR2 FQNEAQ (reference sequence). Between the trimmed V and J ends, which lost 1 base and 7 bases, there was a span of 11 bases.

This clonotype was counted ten times or more. The chain carries TRBV20-1 and TRBJ1-5, with D uncertain. The CDR3 has 13 amino acids. Trimming removed 2 bases from V and 4 bases from J, with 9 bases in between. Per the germline V gene, CDR1 is DFQATT and CDR2 is SNEGSKA (reference sequence). The CDR3 region has the DNA TGCAGTGCTAGATCCCTGGGGAATCAGCCCCAGCATTTT. It encodes CSARSLGNQPQHF.

Comment on this clonotype: The junction does not match germline at one end; this may be a read error. The chain combines TRBV29-1 with TRBJ1-1; no clear D. This CDR3 has 12 residues. Germline V gene sequence: CDR1 SQVTM, CDR2 ANQGSEA. The CDR3 is CSVTSGGTEALF. In nucleotides, the CDR3 is TGCAGCGTTACAAGTGGAGGTACTGAAGCTCTCTTT. Full variable domain (outside the CDR3, taken from reference TRBV29-1 and TRBJ1-1): SAVISQKPSRDICQRGTSLTIQCQVDSQVTMMFWYRQQPGQSLTLIATANQGSEATYESGFVIDKFPISRPNLTFSTLTVSNMSPEDSSIYLCSVTSGGTEALFGQGTRLTVV.

Concerning this clonotype itself: The final CDR3 position lacks the conserved phenylalanine or tryptophan, pointing to a likely read error. Because the CDR3's place on the DNA is in doubt, the DNA is left out and the CDR3 is given as listed by TCRdb. This chain links TRBV6-4 with TRBJ2-5; whether TRBD1, the table's D call, matches the DNA was not checked. The germline V gene encodes CDR1 MRHNA and CDR2 SNTAGT. The CDR3 numbers 8 amino acids, ends counted. CDR3 amino acids: CASSDRDR.

This chain joins TRBV20-1 and TRBJ1-3, with a weak D call TRBD1 (5 bases). There are 15 residues in the CDR3. The V gene lost 0 bases and the J gene lost 0 bases, with 9 bases spanning the gap. In germline, CDR1 is DFQATT, CDR2 SNEGSKA (reference sequence). The CDR3 spells CSARDAGGSGNTIYF. The DNA of the CDR3 is TGCAGTGCTAGAGATGCGGGGGGCTCTGGAAACACCATATATTTT.

This chain connects TRBV20-1 to TRBJ1-1, with TRBD1 as a possible D gene (5 bases). Trimming shortened V by 5 bases and J by 4 bases, and 11 bases separated the two germline ends. The CDR3 contains 12 residues. Per the germline V gene, CDR1 is DFQATT and CDR2 is SNEGSKA (reference sequence). CDR3 residues: CSAGMGGTEAFF. CDR3 nucleotide sequence: TGCAGTGCTGGGATGGGGGGCACTGAAGCTTTCTTT.

There are a few counts of this clonotype. J is TRBJ2-2 and V is TRBV7-8; the D is unclear. This CDR3 spans 14 amino acids. The V and J ends lost 1 base and 3 bases respectively, with 6 bases between them. The germline gives CDR1 SGHVS, CDR2 FQNEAQ. CDR3 amino acids: CASSLDGDTGELFF. The CDR3 DNA follows: TGTGCCAGCAGCTTAGATGGGGACACCGGGGAGCTGTTTTTT.

Comments on this clonotype: Since the CDR3 does not end with the conserved phenylalanine or tryptophan, this likely comes from a read error. Because the CDR3's place on the DNA is in doubt, the DNA is left out and the CDR3 is given as listed by TCRdb. V and J are TRBV7-2 and TRBJ1-2; TRBD1, as called in the table, went unchecked against the DNA. The CDR3 length is 9 residues, termini included. Looked up from germline, CDR1 is SGHTA and CDR2 is FQGNSA. CDR3 protein: CASSLEGAS.

This clonotype was detected many times. V is TRBV20-1 and J is TRBJ1-5, with D perhaps matching TRBD1 (6 bases). The V end lost 5 bases, the J end lost 2 bases, and 10 bases lay between the germline ends. Germline values: CDR1 DFQATT, CDR2 SNEGSKA (reference sequence). There are 13 residues in the CDR3. The CDR3 DNA sequence: TGCAGTGCTCACCGACAGGGCAATCAGCCCCAGCATTTT. It yields the protein CSAHRQGNQPQHF.

The chain joins TRBV10-2 to TRBJ1-2; no clear D. The V end lost 9 bases, the J end lost 0 bases, and 17 bases lay between the germline ends. Germline V gene data show CDR1 as WSHSY and CDR2 as SAAADI. The CDR3 is 15 amino acids. The CDR3 here is CARVRRRPPNYGYTF. The CDR3 coding sequence is TGCGCCAGGGTTCGGAGGAGACCTCCTAACTATGGCTACACCTTC.

This chain uses TRBV20-1 with TRBJ1-3; D may be TRBD1 (6 bases). Trimming pared 5 bases from V and 4 bases from J, leaving 15 bases between. The CDR3 is 14 residues long. CDR1 and CDR2 (germline): DFQATT, SNEGSKA (reference sequence). DNA of the CDR3: TGCAGTGCTTCGACAGGATCGGCCGGAAACACCATATATTTT. Protein sequence: CSASTGSAGNTIYF.

This clonotype was detected ten times or more. V gene TRBV2 combines with J gene TRBJ1-2; D perhaps matches TRBD1 (5 bases). CDR1 and CDR2 (germline): SNHLY, FYNNEI. The CDR3 extends over 13 amino acids. The V and J ends lost 7 bases and 2 bases respectively, with 11 bases between them. This chain's CDR3 is CASIEDNNYGYTF. CDR3 bases: TGTGCCAGCATAGAGGACAACAACTATGGCTACACCTTC.

This clonotype has just a few counts. The chain recombines TRBV7-9 with TRBJ1-5, with 10 positions matching TRBD1. Looked up from germline, CDR1 is SEHNR and CDR2 is FQNEAQ (reference sequence). With V trimmed by 1 base and J by 6 bases, 3 bases remained unmatched. The CDR3 is made up of 15 amino acids. The CDR3 loop reads CASSLGQGAIQPQHF. The CDR3 nucleotides read TGTGCCAGCAGCTTAGGACAGGGGGCGATTCAGCCCCAGCATTTT.

This clonotype has only one observation. The chain combines TRBV7-2 with TRBJ2-7; a possible D gene is TRBD1 (6 bases). Germline V gives CDR1 SGHTA, CDR2 FQGNSA. The CDR3 totals 14 residues. Between the trimmed V and J ends, which lost 4 bases and 4 bases, there was a span of 14 bases. CDR3 in DNA: TGTGCCAGCAGCTCCCTACAGGGTGTGTACGAGCAGTACTTC. Translating it yields CASSSLQGVYEQYF.

The V and J genes are TRBV29-1 and TRBJ1-3; D is unclear. Germline V lookup: CDR1 SQVTM, CDR2 ANQGSEA. This CDR3 region has 13 residues. Trimming took off 4 bases at V and 2 bases at J, with 9 bases between the two ends. CDR3 coding DNA: TGCAGCGTTGCGTCGGGGACTGGAAACACCATATATTTT. This translates into CSVASGTGNTIYF.